This TCR beta chain was documented in a study of follicular helper T cells after annual influenza vaccination. The germline V gene encodes CDR1 SGDLS and CDR2 YYNGEE. The V end was cut by 0 bases, the J end by 5 bases, with 14 bases between. This CDR3 spans 15 amino acids. Libraries were prepared by immunoSEQ multiplex PCR; TCRdb keeps only in-frame clonotypes and omits some of them. The sample consists of 9,500 to 15,000 clones, approximately 80% of them appearing once. Noted time point: 2015-2016 season, pre-vaccination. This sample comprised CXCR5+ CD38- circulating T follicular helper cells from blood, obtained on the day of influenza vaccination. The subset here: circulating Tfh, non-naive CD4+CXCR5+PD-1+ (ICOS+CD38+ or ICOS-CD38-). The J gene is TRBJ1-2, the V gene TRBV9, with a tentative D call TRBD1 (5 bases). This sequence originates from an adult who received the influenza vaccine. The DNA of the CDR3 is TGTGCCAGCAGCGTAGAAGGGACGTCACGGTATGGCTACACCTTC. It is translated as CASSVEGTSRYGYTF.